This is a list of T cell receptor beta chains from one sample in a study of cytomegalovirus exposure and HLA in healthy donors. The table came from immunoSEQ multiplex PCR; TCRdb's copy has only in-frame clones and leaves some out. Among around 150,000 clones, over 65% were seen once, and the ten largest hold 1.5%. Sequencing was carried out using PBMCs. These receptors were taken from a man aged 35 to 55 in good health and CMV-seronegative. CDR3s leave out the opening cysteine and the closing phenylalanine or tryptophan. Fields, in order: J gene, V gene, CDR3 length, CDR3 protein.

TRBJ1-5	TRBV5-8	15	ASSNKQGAFSNQPQH
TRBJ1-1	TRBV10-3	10	AISASSQEAF
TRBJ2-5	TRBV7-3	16	ASSLRTSGGVEQETQY
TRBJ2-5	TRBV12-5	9	ASSHQETQY
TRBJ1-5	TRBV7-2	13	ASSLVAGANQPQH
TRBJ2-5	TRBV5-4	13	ASSRGGADQETQY
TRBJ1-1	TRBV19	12	ASSSQGGPTEAF
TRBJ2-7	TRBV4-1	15	ASSQDPPGGAPYEQY
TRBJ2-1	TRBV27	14	ASSPPSGIPHNEQF
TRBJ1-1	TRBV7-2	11	AGSSNRGRGAF
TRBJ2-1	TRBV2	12	ASSMEREDNEQF
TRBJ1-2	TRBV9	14	ASSPPPQGLDYGYT
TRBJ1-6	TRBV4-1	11	ASSPGYNSPLH
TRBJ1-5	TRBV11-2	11	ASSRMGSQPQH
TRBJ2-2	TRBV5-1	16	ASFQGSGLAANTGELF
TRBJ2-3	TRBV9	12	ASSVESGGDTQY
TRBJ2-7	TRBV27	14	ASSLLPGLAAYEQY
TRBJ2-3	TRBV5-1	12	ASSPGQGTDTQY
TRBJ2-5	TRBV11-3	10	ASIETTTGQY
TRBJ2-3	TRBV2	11	AAAERSTDTQY
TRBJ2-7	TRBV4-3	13	ASSQGLAGEYEQY
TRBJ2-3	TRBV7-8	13	ASSSTSTSTDTQY
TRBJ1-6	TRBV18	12	ASSPWEPNSPLH
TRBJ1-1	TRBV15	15	ATSRVRTLTLNTEAF
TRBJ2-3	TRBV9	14	ASSVGRGGAGDTQY
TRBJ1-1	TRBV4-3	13	ASSRHRQMNTEAF
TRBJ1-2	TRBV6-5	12	ASSYSGLRGGYT
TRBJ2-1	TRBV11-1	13	ASSTNRGGYNEQF
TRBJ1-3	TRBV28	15	ASSPPRTDSEGNTIY
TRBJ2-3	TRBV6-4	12	ASSDSSGADTQY
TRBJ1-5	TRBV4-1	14	ASSQPGQGRDQPQH
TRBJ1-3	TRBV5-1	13	ASTNRHSSGNTIY
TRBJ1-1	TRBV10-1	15	ASSDIPREGENTEAF
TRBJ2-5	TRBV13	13	ASSPQQAGLETQY
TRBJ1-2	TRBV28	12	ASSSTTGGTGYT
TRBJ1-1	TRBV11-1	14	ASSPAWRGVYTEAF